This entry features one TCR beta chain sequence. The data originate from a study of T cell changes during pregnancy in multiple sclerosis. TCRdb keeps only in-frame clones here, not all; method: immunoSEQ multiplex PCR. The table includes about 34,000 clones, approximately 90% detected once. The CDR3 runs 13 residues. Looked up from germline, CDR1 is ENHRY and CDR2 is SYGVKD. The ends were cut back, 4 bases at V and 3 bases at J, with 10 bases in the middle. Source: CD8+ T cells from peripheral blood mononuclear cells, taken in the third trimester of pregnancy. This TCR came from a female donor with multiple sclerosis, enrolled in a pregnancy study. The chain has TRBV10-3 and TRBJ2-7; a weak D match, TRBD2 (6 bases). CDR3 protein: CAISVGTLYEQYF. CDR3 coding DNA: TGTGCCATCAGTGTGGGGACTCTCTACGAGCAGTACTTC.